Listed here are 14 T cell receptor beta chains from one sample, sequenced in a study of T cells in localized non-small cell lung cancer. Clones were read by immunoSEQ multiplex PCR, and TCRdb kept only the in-frame ones, dropping some. The table shows 25,000 to 40,000 clones, with more than 75% occurring only once. The sequenced sample was peripheral blood, obtained before any cancer treatment. These receptor sequences come from a male donor aged 60 or over with stage II squamous cell lung carcinoma.

The chain has TRBV6-6 and TRBJ2-7, with TRBD2 identical over 11 bases. V lost 6 bases to trimming and J lost 2 bases; unmatched junction nucleotides: 6. From germline, CDR1 is MNHNY and CDR2 SVGAGI (reference sequence). The CDR3 contains 15 residues. The CDR3 loop reads CASRAGTSGTYEQYF. CDR3 DNA sequence: TGTGCCAGCAGAGCAGGGACTAGCGGAACCTACGAGCAGTACTTC.

V usage is TRBV11-3 and J usage is TRBJ2-2, with 7 positions matching TRBD1. Germline V gives CDR1 SGHNT, CDR2 YENEEA. The J segment lost 5 bases and the V segment lost 5 bases, leaving 8 bases of the junction unmatched. This CDR3 comprises 15 residues. The CDR3 bases are TGTGCCAGCAGCCGAAGGGACAGTGTTACCGGGGAGCTGTTTTTT. Translated, it gives CASSRRDSVTGELFF.

This CDR3 reads CATSRGALWTGRYGYTF. CDR3 coding DNA: TGTGCCACCAGCAGGGGTGCACTTTGGACAGGGAGGTATGGCTACACCTTC. V and J are TRBV15 and TRBJ1-2; 8 bases are a match to TRBD1. Germline CDR1 and CDR2: LNHNV and YYDKDF (reference sequence). This CDR3 is 17 amino acids long. J was trimmed by 5 bases and V by 3 bases; bases with no gene match: 14.

By share of the sample, this clone is hyperexpanded (1% or more). This chain connects TRBV13 to TRBJ2-1; D gene ambiguous. CDR1 is PRHDT and CDR2 is FYEKMQ in the germline V gene (reference sequence). The CDR3 spans 15 residues. V was trimmed by 5 bases and J by 0 bases, leaving 11 bases between them. The CDR3 DNA reads as TGTGCCAGCAGCAGCAGCTTACTCTCCTACAATGAGCAGTTCTTC. Its protein product is CASSSSLLSYNEQFF.

The CDR3 sequence is CASSERQGGTNEKLFF. DNA of the CDR3: TGTGCCAGCAGTGAAAGGCAGGGGGGGACTAATGAAAAACTGTTTTTT. The V call is TRBV2, the J call TRBJ1-4; 7 nucleotides agree with TRBD1. The germline CDR1 and CDR2 sequences are SNHLY and FYNNEI. This CDR3 is 16 amino acids long. V trimming: 2 bases; J trimming: 2 bases; junction bases outside the gene matches: 5.

This chain uses TRBV2 with TRBJ2-7, with TRBD2 matching over 8 bases. Germline-derived CDR1 and CDR2 are SNHLY and FYNNEI. V lost 3 bases, J lost 2 bases, and 6 bases stayed unmatched. The CDR3 is 15 residues long. The CDR3: CASSDAGGAPYEQYF. The CDR3 nucleotides are TGTGCCAGCAGTGATGCGGGGGGCGCCCCCTACGAGCAGTACTTC.

The chain couples TRBV6-1 to TRBJ2-5; D may match TRBD1 or TRBD2 (6 bases each). CDR3 length equals 15 residues. The V end was cut by 11 bases, the J end by 4 bases, with 23 bases between. CDR1 is MNHNS, CDR2 SASEGT, per germline. CDR3 sequence: CAGATGARGGETQYF. DNA of the CDR3: TGTGCCGGAGCGACGGGGGCCCGAGGTGGAGAGACCCAGTACTTC.

This clone showed up just a few times. The chain is built from TRBV2 and TRBJ1-2; 9 bases line up with TRBD1. Germline CDR1 SNHLY, CDR2 FYNNEI. The junction had 4 bases not matched to a gene; V was cut back by 2 bases and J by 6 bases. CDR3 length equals 14 residues. CDR3 nucleotide sequence: TGTGCCAGCAGTGAACGACAGGGGGTAAATGGCTACACCTTC. Protein product: CASSERQGVNGYTF. Complete variable domain (other parts from reference TRBV2 and TRBJ1-2): EPEVTQTPSHQVTQMGQEVILRCVPISNHLYFYWYRQILGQKVEFLVSFYNNEISEKSEIFDDQFSVERPDGSNFTLKIRSTKLEDSAMYFCASSERQGVNGYTFGSGTRLTVV.

V usage is TRBV6-1 and J usage is TRBJ1-2; 7 bases fit TRBD1. The CDR3 sequence is 13 residues long. Per the germline V gene, CDR1 is MNHNS and CDR2 is SASEGT. V was clipped by 11 bases and J by 4 bases; unmatched bases: 10. CDR3 sequence: CAGRTGVLYGYTF. DNA for the CDR3: TGTGCCGGCCGAACAGGGGTCCTCTATGGCTACACCTTC.

This chain links TRBV6-1 with TRBJ1-1; D is ambiguous. Germline assignment: CDR1 MNHNS and CDR2 SASEGT. The germline V and J ends were trimmed by 2 bases and 1 base, with 11 bases remaining between them. The CDR3 totals 15 residues. CDR3 region: CASSERVTPNTEAFF. The CDR3 coding sequence is TGTGCCAGCAGTGAAAGGGTGACTCCGAACACTGAAGCTTTCTTT.

The chain couples TRBV10-3 to TRBJ1-2, with a possible D match to TRBD1 (6 bases). Germline assignment: CDR1 ENHRY and CDR2 SYGVKD. The CDR3 is 16 amino acids. Trimming removed 0 bases at V and 5 bases at J, with 16 bases between. The CDR3 spells CAISESVRQQGYGYTF. CDR3 coding DNA: TGTGCCATCAGTGAGTCGGTGAGGCAACAGGGATATGGCTACACCTTC.

The genes are TRBV5-4 and TRBJ2-7; D is undetermined. Trimming left V 4 bases short and J 7 bases short, with 12 bases between. The CDR3 is 12 residues long. The germline CDR1 and CDR2 sequences are SGHNT and YYREEE (reference sequence). The CDR3 spells CASSHQGWEQYF. The CDR3 coding sequence is TGTGCCAGCAGCCACCAAGGTTGGGAGCAGTACTTC.

This chain connects TRBV28 to TRBJ2-5, with D uncertain. CDR3 size: 10 residues. The V end was cut by 5 bases, the J end by 2 bases, with 0 bases between. From germline, CDR1 is MDHEN and CDR2 SYDVKM. The CDR3 protein is CASSQETQYF. DNA for the CDR3: TGTGCCAGCAGTCAAGAGACCCAGTACTTC.

This clone has a handful of counts. V is TRBV21-1 and J is TRBJ1-5; the D call TRBD1 from the table was never checked on the DNA. TRBV21-1 is a pseudogene. There are 16 residues in the CDR3. This CDR3 reads CASSRQGDGSNQPQHF. As DNA, the CDR3 is TGTGCCAGCAGCAGACAGGGGGATGGGAGCAATCAGCCCCAGCATTTT.